The clone carrying this T cell receptor (beta chain) has a handful of counts. Its antigen is as yet unknown. These data originate in a study of T cell repertoires in cytomegalovirus infection. Study at large: CMV epitopes that were recently identified and HLA-C-restricted were used alongside well-studied HLA-B-restricted ones.

TCRdb processed the reads anew with MiXCR; each CDR3 protein has one entry. The sample carries hundreds of thousands of distinct CDR3 sequences, roughly a third recorded once. Study results and caveats: There were carriers of CMV plus the relevant HLA, and cumulative public TCR beta family frequency identified them. Dominant in the ex vivo response were TCR beta clonotypes restricted by HLA-C and specific for CMV.

The CDR3 is 13 amino acids. Deletions cut 2 bases from V and 6 bases from J, with 8 bases between. CDR1 is SGHTA, CDR2 FQGNSA, per germline. V is TRBV7-2 and J is TRBJ2-1; tentatively, D is TRBD1 (5 bases). Sequences were derived from cultured PBMCs, sampled from culture after CMV antigen stimulation. The receptor was isolated from a human donor in good health (CMV status not recorded). Some clones in this sample may be carry-over from other donors' samples. The CDR3 nucleotides read TGTGCCAGCAGCTTACAGGGCTTCAATGAGCAGTTCTTC. Its translation is CASSLQGFNEQFF. The full variable domain, its missing parts supplied by reference TRBV7-2 and TRBJ2-1, is GAGVSQSPSNKVTEKGKDVELRCDPISGHTALYWYRQSLGQGLEFLIYFQGNSAPDKSGLPSDRFSAERTGGSVSTLTIQRTQQEDSAVYLCASSLQGFNEQFFGPGTRLTVL.